This record concerns one T cell receptor (beta chain) sequence. The antigen is unknown. The iRepertoire nested amplicon-rescue multiplex PCR amplified TCR alpha and beta CDR3s from RNA. Tissue mRNA or PBMC total RNA, 100-400 ng, went into one-step reverse transcription and amplification. One entry per CDR3 protein results from TCRdb running MiXCR on the multiplex PCR reads. The repertoire holds around 150,000 distinct CDR3 sequences, with about two fifths as singletons. This sample was taken from a study of glioma-infiltrating T cells. Study results and caveats: Tissue-blood divergence was below expectation in non-neoplastic patients, above in gliomas. Very few CDR3 sequences were shared between tissue and blood.

The CDR3 covers 15 residues. Germline V gene data show CDR1 as MDHEN and CDR2 as SYDVKM. J lost 5 bases, V lost 7 bases, and 6 bases had no gene match. Specimen: glioma tissue, nonneoplastic brain tissue, or PBMCs (not recorded which). The chain has TRBV28 and TRBJ2-5; 14 bases fit TRBD2. The sequence derives from a human donor with low-grade glioma or glioblastoma, undergoing nonglioma brain surgery, or in good health (not recorded which). CDR3 nucleotides: TGTGCCAGCAAAATGGGGACTAGCGGGAGCGAGACCCAGTACTTC. It translates to CASKMGTSGSETQYF.